This T cell receptor (beta chain) was captured by sequencing in a study of cytomegalovirus exposure and HLA in healthy donors. A multiplex PCR was run with 60 Vbeta primers and 13 Jbeta primers. Produced via immunoSEQ multiplex PCR; TCRdb's table is partial and in-frame only. The sample has roughly 63,000 clones; roughly 70% are singletons. Study-wide findings and caveats: A later analysis linked a missense variant in DCLRE1C to the trimming of TCR beta V and J genes.

Trimming took 5 bases from V and 7 from J; bases not matched to a gene: 7. The CDR3 is made up of 15 amino acids. Germline CDR1 and CDR2: SGHTA and FQGTGA. This clone has more than one count but fewer than ten. Its matching antigen is unknown. This TCR came from a middle-aged man in good health and CMV-seropositive. The rearrangement links TRBV7-3 to TRBJ1-4, with 10 nucleotides matching TRBD1. Sequenced: PBMCs. The CDR3 DNA reads TGTGCCAGCAGCGCCACCGGGGACAGGGGTGAAAAACTGTTTTTT. Translated: CASSATGDRGEKLFF.